These 14 T cell receptor beta chains came from one sample sequenced in a study of T cells in Graves' hyperthyroidism and ophthalmopathy. Amplification of TCR beta CDR3 regions used RNA as the template. During a first-round RT-PCR of the TCR CDR3, the HTBI primer set was used. One entry per CDR3 protein results from TCRdb running MiXCR on the multiplex PCR reads. Of about 500,000 distinct CDR3 sequences in the sample, 13% to 15% are singletons; the top ten hold under 20%. Material: blood. The receptors were gathered from a woman in her late teens or twenties with Graves' hyperthyroidism.

This clonotype turned up a few times. Sequence at one end of the junction differs from germline and may be a read error. This chain uses TRBV15 with TRBJ2-1, with D possibly matching TRBD2 (6 bases). Germline CDR1 LNHNV, CDR2 YYDKDF (reference sequence). The CDR3 consists of 16 residues. DNA for the CDR3: TGTGCCACCAGCAGAGTGGGCGGGATGAGCTACAATGAGCAGCTCTTC. Translation: CATSRVGGMSYNEQLF.

This clonotype was picked up many times. V usage is TRBV2 and J usage is TRBJ1-1; D call uncertain. Trimming removed 2 bases from V and 10 bases from J, with 17 bases in between. CDR3 size: 14 residues. The germline gives CDR1 SNHLY, CDR2 FYNNEI. This chain's CDR3 is CASSELLAVDSAFF. The CDR3 nucleotides read TGTGCCAGCAGTGAACTGTTGGCTGTCGATTCAGCTTTCTTT.

This clonotype showed up many times. The rearrangement links TRBV7-3 to TRBJ2-1; 9 bases fit TRBD1. V lost 4 bases, J lost 5 bases, and 6 bases stayed unmatched. Germline loops: CDR1 SGHTA, CDR2 FQGTGA. The CDR3 loop spans 15 amino acids. CDR3 coding DNA: TGTGCCAGCAGCTCGGGACAGGGACGTAACAATGAGCAGTTCTTC. This sequence encodes CASSSGQGRNNEQFF.

This chain uses TRBV25-1 with TRBJ1-1; no definite D call. From germline, CDR1 is MGHDK and CDR2 SYGVNS. V was trimmed by 1 base and J by 6 bases, leaving 9 bases between them. This CDR3 is 13 amino acids long. DNA for the CDR3: TGTGCCAGCAGTGAATTGAATGGCCCTGAAGCTTTCTTT. Translated, it gives CASSELNGPEAFF.

This clonotype was detected many times. This sequence joins TRBV11-2 and TRBJ1-3; 12 nucleotides agree with TRBD1. Germline V CDR1 and CDR2: SGHAT, FQNNGV. The CDR3 length is 19 residues. Trimming removed 4 bases from V and 1 base from J; junction bases left unmatched: 11. The CDR3 coding sequence is TGTGCCAGCAGCTCTTTCCGGGACAGGGGGCTTCTTTCTGGAAACACCATATATTTT. Its protein is CASSSFRDRGLLSGNTIYF.

The table lists this clonotype with many counts. The V call is TRBV19, the J call TRBJ2-1; TRBD1 matches 7 bases. Germline CDR1 reads LNHDA; CDR2 reads SQIVND (reference sequence). The length of the CDR3 is 14 residues. V gave up 6 bases and J gave up 3 bases; unmatched junction bases: 5. The CDR3, as DNA: TGTGCCAGTAGCATGACAGGGAACTACAATGAGCAGTTCTTC. Translated: CASSMTGNYNEQFF.

The sample holds a few counts of this clonotype. The chain has TRBV19 and TRBJ2-1; the match to TRBD2 covers 11 bases. This CDR3 is built from 14 residues. Per germline, CDR1 LNHDA and CDR2 SQIVND (reference sequence). Trimming removed 7 bases from V and 6 bases from J; junction bases left unmatched: 5. CDR3 sequence (DNA): TGTGCCAGTAACTTAGCGGGAGGGCCCAATGAGCAGTTCTTC. Translated, it gives CASNLAGGPNEQFF.

In this sample, this clonotype turned up many times. The chain has TRBV2 and TRBJ2-4; 8 bases fit TRBD1. Germline V gives CDR1 SNHLY, CDR2 FYNNEI. With 7 bases clipped from V and 4 bases from J, the junction kept 6 bases outside the gene matches. This CDR3 comprises 14 residues. The CDR3 region has the DNA TGTGCCAGCACCAGGGGGCAGGGAAAAAACATTCAGTACTTC. It specifies CASTRGQGKNIQYF.

In its sample, this clonotype was seen many times. The chain employs TRBV2 and TRBJ1-5; possible D gene TRBD1, 6 bases. V was trimmed by 6 bases and J by 1 base, leaving 10 bases between them. Germline V gene lookup returns CDR1 SNHLY and CDR2 FYNNEI. CDR3 length equals 14 residues. The CDR3 protein is CASRGGGSNQPQHF. CDR3 DNA: TGTGCCAGCAGGGGAGGGGGAAGCAATCAGCCCCAGCATTTT.

The V and J genes are TRBV20-1 and TRBJ2-3; weak D call: TRBD1 (5 bases). The CDR3 totals 12 residues. From germline, CDR1 is DFQATT and CDR2 SNEGSKA (reference sequence). Trimming pared 6 bases from V and 1 base from J, leaving 8 bases between. The CDR3 is CSAMTGTDTQYF. The CDR3 DNA is TGCAGTGCCATGACAGGCACAGATACGCAGTATTTT.

The V and J genes are TRBV2 and TRBJ2-5; TRBD2 matches 9 bases. The J segment lost 5 bases and the V segment lost 1 base, leaving 8 bases of the junction unmatched. This CDR3 has 16 amino acids. From germline, CDR1 is SNHLY and CDR2 FYNNEI. As DNA, the CDR3 is TGTGCCAGCAGTGAAGGGGCGGGAGGGCCAGATGAGACCCAGTACTTC. This gives the protein CASSEGAGGPDETQYF.

The rearrangement links TRBV7-9 to TRBJ2-1, with a weak D call TRBD2 (6 bases). CDR3 length: 15 residues. The germline CDR1 and CDR2 sequences are SEHNR and FQNEAQ (reference sequence). V lost 5 bases and J 4 bases, leaving 15 bases between the germline ends. CDR3 bases: TGTGCCAGCAGCCCGAGGTGGGGGGAATACAATGAGCAGTTCTTC. Residues: CASSPRWGEYNEQFF.

V gene TRBV6-1 combines with J gene TRBJ1-1; D not resolved. CDR1 is MNHNS and CDR2 is SASEGT in the germline V gene. Between the trimmed V and J ends, which lost 4 bases and 1 base, there was a span of 7 bases. The CDR3 length is 13 residues. The CDR3 coding sequence is TGTGCCAGCAGTGGGGCAGCGAACACTGAAGCTTTCTTT. Its protein is CASSGAANTEAFF.

The chain joins TRBV7-3 to TRBJ2-5, with D tentatively TRBD2 (5 bases). There are 13 residues in the CDR3. Germline-derived CDR1 and CDR2 are SGHTA and FQGTGA. The V gene lost 8 bases and the J gene lost 5 bases, with 15 bases spanning the gap. CDR3 DNA sequence: TGTGCCAGCTCCCGGAGCCGCGGGGAGACCCAGTACTTC. Translated, it gives CASSRSRGETQYF.